The source of this T cell receptor beta chain is a study of blood T cell repertoires in COVID-19. Generated by immunoSEQ multiplex PCR, the TCRdb table keeps only in-frame clones and is missing some. Of 200,000 to 250,000 clones listed, approximately 80% are singletons. V lost 5 bases and J lost 4, with 17 bases in between. This CDR3 region has 16 residues. CDR1 is SGHVS and CDR2 is FQNEAQ in the germline V gene. The chain recombines TRBV7-8 with TRBJ2-2; weak D call: TRBD2 (8 bases). This TCR derives from a woman aged 40 to 49 with acute COVID-19. The sequenced sample consisted of PBMCs or T cells enriched from blood (not recorded which). The chain's CDR3 is CASSAGRGRGTGELFF. The CDR3 DNA reads TGTGCCAGCAGCGCCGGGAGGGGGCGCGGCACCGGGGAGCTGTTTTTT.